Listed here is a single T cell receptor beta chain. The data belong to a study of identical twins. This CDR3 contains 14 residues. The V gene end was trimmed by 6 bases and the J gene end by 1 base; junction bases not matched to a gene: 5. Per the germline V gene, CDR1 is MNHEY and CDR2 is SVGEGT. Healthy Caucasians, and only they, were the donors. TCRdb processed the 5' RACE reads anew with MiXCR; each CDR3 protein has one entry. This table has over 500,000 distinct CDR3 sequences, less than 25% appearing once. This same sample was also taken into another study, of T cells expressing NK-cell markers.

The sample consisted of CD4+ T cells sorted from blood. The J gene is TRBJ2-5, the V gene TRBV6-2 or TRBV6-3; TRBD2 agrees at 7 bases. This sequence originates from a woman younger than 35 in good health. In DNA form, the CDR3 reads TGTGCCAGCAGGCGACTAGCTCTCCAAGAGACCCAGTACTTC. Protein sequence: CASRRLALQETQYF.